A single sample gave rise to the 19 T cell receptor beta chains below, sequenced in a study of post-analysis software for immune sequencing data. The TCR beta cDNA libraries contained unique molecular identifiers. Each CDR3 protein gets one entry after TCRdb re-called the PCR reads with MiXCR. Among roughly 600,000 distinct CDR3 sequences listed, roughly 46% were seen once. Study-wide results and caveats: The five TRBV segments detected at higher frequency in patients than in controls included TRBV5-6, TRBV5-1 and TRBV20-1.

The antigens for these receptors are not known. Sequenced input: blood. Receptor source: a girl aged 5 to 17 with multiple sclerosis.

This CDR3 is CASSSLGETNYGYTF. DNA of the CDR3: TGTGCCAGCAGCTCCCTCGGGGAGACTAACTATGGCTACACCTTC. V and J are TRBV3-1 and TRBJ1-2; D not resolved. The CDR3 is 15 residues long. Trimming removed 5 bases from V and 0 bases from J, with 13 bases in between. Germline loops: CDR1 LGHDT, CDR2 YNNKEL (reference sequence).

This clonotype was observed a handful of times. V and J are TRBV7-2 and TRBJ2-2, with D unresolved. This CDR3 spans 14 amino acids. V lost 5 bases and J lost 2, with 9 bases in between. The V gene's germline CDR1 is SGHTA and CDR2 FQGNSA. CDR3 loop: CASSAPLNTGELFF. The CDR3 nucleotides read TGTGCCAGCAGCGCCCCCCTTAACACCGGGGAGCTGTTTTTT.

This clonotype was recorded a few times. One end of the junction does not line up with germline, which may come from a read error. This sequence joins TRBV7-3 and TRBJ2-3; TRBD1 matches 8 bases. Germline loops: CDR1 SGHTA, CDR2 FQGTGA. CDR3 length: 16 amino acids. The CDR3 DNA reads TGTGCCAGCAGTTTAACCGGACAGGGATATATTGATACGCAGTATTTT. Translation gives CASSLTGQGYIDTQYF. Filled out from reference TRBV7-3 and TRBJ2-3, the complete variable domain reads GAGVSQTPSNKVTEKGKYVELRCDPISGHTALYWYRQSLGQGPEFLIYFQGTGAADDSGLPNDRFFAVRPEGSVSTLKIQRTERGDSAVYLCASSLTGQGYIDTQYFGPGTRLTVL.

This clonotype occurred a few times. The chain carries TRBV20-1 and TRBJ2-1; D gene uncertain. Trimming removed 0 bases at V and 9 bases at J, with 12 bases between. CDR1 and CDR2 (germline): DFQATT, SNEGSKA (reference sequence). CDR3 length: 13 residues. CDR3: CSARDTGRSEQFF. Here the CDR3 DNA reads TGCAGTGCTAGAGATACTGGTCGGAGTGAGCAGTTCTTC.

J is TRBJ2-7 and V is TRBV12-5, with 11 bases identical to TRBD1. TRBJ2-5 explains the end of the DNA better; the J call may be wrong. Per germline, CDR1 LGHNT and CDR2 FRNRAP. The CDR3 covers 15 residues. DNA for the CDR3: TGTGCTAGTGGACGTTCGGGACAGGGGGTCGAGACCCAGTACTTC. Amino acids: CASGRSGQGVETQYF.

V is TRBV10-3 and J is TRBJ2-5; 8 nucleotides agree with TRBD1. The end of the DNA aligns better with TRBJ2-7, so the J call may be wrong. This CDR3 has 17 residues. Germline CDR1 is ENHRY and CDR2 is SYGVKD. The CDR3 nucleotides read TGTGCCATCAGTGCCTGGGATGAGGGGACAGGTTCCTACGAGCAGTACTTC. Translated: CAISAWDEGTGSYEQYF.

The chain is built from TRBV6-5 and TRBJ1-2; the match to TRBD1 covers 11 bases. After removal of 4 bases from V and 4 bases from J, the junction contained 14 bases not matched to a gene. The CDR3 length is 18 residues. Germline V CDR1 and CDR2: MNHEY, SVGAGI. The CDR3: CASSWTPGQGDRGYGYTF. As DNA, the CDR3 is TGTGCCAGCAGTTGGACACCGGGACAGGGGGATCGCGGCTATGGCTACACCTTC.

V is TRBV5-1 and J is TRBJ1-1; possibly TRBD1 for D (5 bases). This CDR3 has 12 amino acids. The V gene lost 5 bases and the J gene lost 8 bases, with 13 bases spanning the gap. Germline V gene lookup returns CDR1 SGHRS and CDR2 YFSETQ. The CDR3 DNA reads TGCGCCAGCAGTAGGGACTTTGGGGAAGCTTTCTTT. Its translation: CASSRDFGEAFF.

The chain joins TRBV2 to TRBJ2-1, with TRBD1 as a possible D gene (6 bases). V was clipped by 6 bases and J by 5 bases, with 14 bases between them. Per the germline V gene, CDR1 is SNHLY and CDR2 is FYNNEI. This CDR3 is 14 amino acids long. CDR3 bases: TGTGCCAGCAGCAGAGGGACACTTAACAATGAGCAGTTCTTC. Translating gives CASSRGTLNNEQFF.

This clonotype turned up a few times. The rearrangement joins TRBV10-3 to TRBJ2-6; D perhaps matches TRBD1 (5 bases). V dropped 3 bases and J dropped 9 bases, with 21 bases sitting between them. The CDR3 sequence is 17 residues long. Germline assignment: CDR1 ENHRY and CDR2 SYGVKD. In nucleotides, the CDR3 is TGTGCCATCAGTGAAGGGGCCATTTGGACGAAAGGCAACGTCCTGACTTTC. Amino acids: CAISEGAIWTKGNVLTF.

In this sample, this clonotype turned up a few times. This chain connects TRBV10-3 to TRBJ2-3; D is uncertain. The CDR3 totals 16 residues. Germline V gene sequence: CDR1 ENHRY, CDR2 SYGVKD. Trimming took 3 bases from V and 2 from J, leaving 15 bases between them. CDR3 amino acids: CAISDLVVLFTDTQYF. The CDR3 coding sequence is TGTGCCATCAGTGATTTGGTAGTCCTATTCACAGATACGCAGTATTTT.

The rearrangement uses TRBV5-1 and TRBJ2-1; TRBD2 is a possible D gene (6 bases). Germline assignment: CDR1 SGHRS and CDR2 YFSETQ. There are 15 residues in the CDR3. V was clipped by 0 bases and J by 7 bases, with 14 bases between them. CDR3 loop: CASSLVGRGLNEQFF. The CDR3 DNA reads TGCGCCAGCAGCTTGGTGGGACGGGGGTTGAATGAGCAGTTCTTC.

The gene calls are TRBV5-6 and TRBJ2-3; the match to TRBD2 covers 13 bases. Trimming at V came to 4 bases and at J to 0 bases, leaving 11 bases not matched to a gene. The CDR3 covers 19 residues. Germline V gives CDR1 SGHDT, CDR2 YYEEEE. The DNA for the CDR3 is TGTGCCAGCAGCCCGGGGACTAGCGGGACATTTTCTAGCACAGATACGCAGTATTTT. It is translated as CASSPGTSGTFSSTDTQYF.

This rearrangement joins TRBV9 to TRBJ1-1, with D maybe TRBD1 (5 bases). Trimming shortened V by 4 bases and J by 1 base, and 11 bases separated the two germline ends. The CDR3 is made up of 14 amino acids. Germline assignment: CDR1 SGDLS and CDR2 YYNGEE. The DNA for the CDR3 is TGTGCCAGCAGCCCTATAGGGACGAACACTGAAGCTTTCTTT. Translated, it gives CASSPIGTNTEAFF.

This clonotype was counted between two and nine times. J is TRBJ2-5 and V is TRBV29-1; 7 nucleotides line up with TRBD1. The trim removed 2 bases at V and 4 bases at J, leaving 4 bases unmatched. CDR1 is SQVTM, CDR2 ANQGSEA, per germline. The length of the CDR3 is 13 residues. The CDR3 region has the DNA TGCAGCGTTGAACCCACAGGGGCAGAGACCCAGTACTTC. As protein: CSVEPTGAETQYF.

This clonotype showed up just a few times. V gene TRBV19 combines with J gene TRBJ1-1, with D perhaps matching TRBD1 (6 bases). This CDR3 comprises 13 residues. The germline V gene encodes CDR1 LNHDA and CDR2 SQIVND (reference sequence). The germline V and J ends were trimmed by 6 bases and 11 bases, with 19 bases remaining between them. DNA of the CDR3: TGTGCCAGTAGGGGAGGGGGACCCAATCTTGCTTTCTTT. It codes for CASRGGGPNLAFF.

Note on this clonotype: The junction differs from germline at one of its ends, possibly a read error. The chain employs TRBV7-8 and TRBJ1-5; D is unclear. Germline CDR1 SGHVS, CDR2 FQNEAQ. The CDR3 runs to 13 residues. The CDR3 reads CASSQGFGQPQHF. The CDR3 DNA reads TGCGCCAGCAGCCAAGGGTTCGGCCAGCCCCAGCATTTT.

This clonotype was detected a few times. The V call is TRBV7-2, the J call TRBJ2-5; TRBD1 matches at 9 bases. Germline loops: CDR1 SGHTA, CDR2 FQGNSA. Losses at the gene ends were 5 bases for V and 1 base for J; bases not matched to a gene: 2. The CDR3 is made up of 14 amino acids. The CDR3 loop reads CASSRTGVQETQYF. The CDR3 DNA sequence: TGTGCCAGCAGCCGGACAGGGGTCCAAGAGACCCAGTACTTC.

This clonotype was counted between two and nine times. CDR3 coding DNA: TGCGCCAGCAGCTTGGACTCGGGACAGGGAAACGAGCAGTACTTC. It translates to CASSLDSGQGNEQYF. The chain combines TRBV5-1 with TRBJ2-7; TRBD1 matches at 9 bases. The V and J ends lost 0 bases and 5 bases, in that order; junction bases with no gene match: 6. This CDR3 comprises 15 residues. Germline assignment: CDR1 SGHRS and CDR2 YFSETQ.